This TCR beta chain was recovered during a study of blood T cell repertoires in COVID-19. Study details: Sample material is recorded as cDNA or gDNA derived from T cells, B-cell-depleted T cells, or PBMCs.

Germline V gene data show CDR1 as SGDLS and CDR2 as YYNGEE. The V segment lost 4 bases and the J segment 6 bases; nucleotides outside the gene matches: 7. This CDR3 is 14 amino acids long. Original analysis: Reference gene primers were amplified, and this amplification served to estimate nucleated cell counts. Here immunoSEQ multiplex PCR was the method, and the copy in TCRdb shows in-frame clones only, minus some. D and trimming were read from the DNA, whereas the V and J calls and clone size are those reported in that table. The sample records a few hundred thousand clones, approximately 89% being singletons. Participants' own reports of clinical history determined their cohort assignment. Exposed study participants had met a COVID-19 case within 2 weeks before entry.

V usage is TRBV9 and J usage is TRBJ2-4, with 7 positions matching TRBD2. This sequence was found in a woman aged 40 to 50 who had been exposed to COVID-19. Sequenced sample: PBMCs or T cells enriched from blood (not recorded which). The CDR3 nucleotides are TGTGCCAGCAGCCCTCAGCGGGGCAGAAACATTCAGTACTTC. This encodes CASSPQRGRNIQYF.